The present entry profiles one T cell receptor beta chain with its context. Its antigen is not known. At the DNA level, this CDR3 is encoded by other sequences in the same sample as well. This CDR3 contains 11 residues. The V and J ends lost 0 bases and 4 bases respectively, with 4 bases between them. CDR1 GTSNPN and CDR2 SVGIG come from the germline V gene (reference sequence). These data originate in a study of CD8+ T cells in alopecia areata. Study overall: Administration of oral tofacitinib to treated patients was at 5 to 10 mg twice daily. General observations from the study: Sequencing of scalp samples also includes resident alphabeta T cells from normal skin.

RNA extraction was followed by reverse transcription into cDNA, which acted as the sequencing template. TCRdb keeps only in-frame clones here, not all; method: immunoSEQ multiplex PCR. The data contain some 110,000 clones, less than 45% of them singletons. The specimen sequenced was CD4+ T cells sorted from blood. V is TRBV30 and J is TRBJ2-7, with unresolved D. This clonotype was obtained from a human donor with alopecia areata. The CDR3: CAWSVRYEQYF. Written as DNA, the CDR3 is TGTGCCTGGAGTGTACGATACGAGCAGTACTTC. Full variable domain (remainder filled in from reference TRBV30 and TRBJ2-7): SQTIHQWPATLVQPVGSPLSLECTVEGTSNPNLYWYRQAAGRGLQLLFYSVGIGQISSEVPQNLSASRPQDRQFILSSKKLLLSDSGFYLCAWSVRYEQYFGPGTRLTVT.